This T cell receptor beta chain was profiled in a study of shared clonotypes between healthy human individuals. The CDR3 runs to 14 residues. From germline, CDR1 is LNHNV and CDR2 YYDKDF (reference sequence). V was cut by 0 bases and J by 4 bases, with 7 bases left in between. Naive CD8 populations comprised CD45RO-negative cells positively selected for CCR7, excluding terminally differentiated effector memory CD45RA+ cells. To note about this clone: As yet, its antigen is unknown.

Investigators spread the genomic DNA of each subset evenly over several immunoSEQ plates. In the original analysis: For the immunoSEQ data, sequences were junction-only without quality scores, so filtering differed. Using immunoSEQ multiplex PCR, the repertoire was profiled, and TCRdb retains in-frame clones only, with some absent. That table supplies the V and J calls and clone size; D and trimming were determined from the DNA. This sample has some 1,900,000 clones, with approximately 94% found just once. Notes on the study in general: Sorted-subset sequencing, rarefaction showed, was incomplete despite large depth.

Sequencing input: naive CD8+ T cells sorted from blood. This receptor was identified in a man between 18 and 29 years old in good health. V usage is TRBV15 and J usage is TRBJ2-1; the D is unclear. The CDR3 region is CATSREVGYNEQFF. The CDR3 DNA sequence: TGTGCCACCAGCAGAGAGGTCGGTTACAATGAGCAGTTCTTC.